Included here is one T cell receptor beta chain sequence, with context. The target antigen is unknown. The sample originates from a study of post-analysis software for immune sequencing data. About the study: The courses of disease that were included comprised relapsing-remitting, secondary progressive and progressive-relapsing multiple sclerosis. Study-wide results and caveats: There were roughly 5 TRBV segments more frequent in patients than controls, and TRBV5-6, TRBV5-1 and TRBV20-1 were among them.

In germline, CDR1 is LNHDA, CDR2 SQIVND (reference sequence). Deletions cut 6 bases from V and 2 bases from J, with 11 bases between. This CDR3 comprises 13 residues. The library was made from cDNA and included unique molecular identifiers. Each batch of roughly 1 to 10 million T cells produced roughly 450,000 cDNA molecules. TCRdb independently ran MiXCR on the PCR reads; one entry per CDR3 protein. In the table there are about 380,000 distinct CDR3 sequences, roughly 35% of which are singletons. The sample taken for sequencing was blood. This sequence joins TRBV19 and TRBJ2-7; TRBD1 might be the D (6 bases). The receptor was isolated from a girl aged 5 to 17 with multiple sclerosis. In nucleotides, the CDR3 is TGTGCCAGTAGGAACAGGGAAGCCTACGAGCAGTACTTC. Residues: CASRNREAYEQYF.